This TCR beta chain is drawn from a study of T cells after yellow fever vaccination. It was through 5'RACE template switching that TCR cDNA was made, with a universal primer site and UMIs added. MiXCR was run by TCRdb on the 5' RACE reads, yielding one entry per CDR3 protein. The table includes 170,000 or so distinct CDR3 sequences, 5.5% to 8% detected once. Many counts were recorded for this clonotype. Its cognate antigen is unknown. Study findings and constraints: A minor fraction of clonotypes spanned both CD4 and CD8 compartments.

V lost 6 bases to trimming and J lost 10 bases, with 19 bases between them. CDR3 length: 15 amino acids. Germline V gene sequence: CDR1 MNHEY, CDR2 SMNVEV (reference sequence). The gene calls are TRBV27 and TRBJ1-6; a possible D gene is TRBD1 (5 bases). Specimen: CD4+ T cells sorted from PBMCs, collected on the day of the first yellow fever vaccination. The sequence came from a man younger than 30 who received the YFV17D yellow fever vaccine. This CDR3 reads CASRFSRQSWSPLHF. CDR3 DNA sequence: TGTGCCAGCAGGTTCAGTAGACAGTCATGGTCACCCCTCCACTTT.